Listed below are T cell receptor beta chains from one sample, sequenced in a study of beta chain features in type 1 diabetes. TCRdb's table, derived via immunoSEQ multiplex PCR, lists solely in-frame clones and lacks some. The sample gives 600,000 to 700,000 clones, 9.5% to 15% of which show up once; around 0.12% is in the top ten. The sequencing sample was made of naive CD4+ T cells from blood. All receptors derive from a man aged 25 to 45 with type 1 diabetes. Each CDR3 is given with its conserved first and last residue. A D gene is named only where the DNA matches it firmly.

v_call	j_call	d_call	cdr3_aa
TRBV7-9	TRBJ1-1	TRBD1	CASSLGTGNTEAFF
TRBV27	TRBJ1-5	TRBD1	CASSRQGESQPQHF
TRBV6-5	TRBJ1-2	NA	CASSYSWDRAGYTF
TRBV25-1	TRBJ1-2	NA	CASKETGRGYTF
TRBV5-4	TRBJ2-2	NA	CASSFPGQRSNTGELFF
TRBV5-1	TRBJ2-3	NA	CASSPRVGVSTDTQYF
TRBV20-1	TRBJ2-7	NA	CSARDSYEQYF
TRBV30	TRBJ1-5	TRBD1	CAWSPTGVGPQHF
TRBV5-1	TRBJ2-7	NA	CASSPDTYEQYF
TRBV2	TRBJ1-6	TRBD1	CASSVLGQGVSPLHF
TRBV29-1	TRBJ1-2	TRBD1	CSVGGDRAQANYGYTF
TRBV5-6	TRBJ2-5	TRBD2	CASSLAYGRETQYF
TRBV1	TRBJ1-2	NA	CTSSQDMGMRGGYTF
TRBV29-1	TRBJ1-2	NA	CSVEKGPGGNYGYTF
TRBV7-9	TRBJ1-1	TRBD1	CASSPLTGAMNTEAFF
TRBV20-1	TRBJ2-5	NA	CSVARETQYF
TRBV6-5	TRBJ2-7	NA	CASRARWQSKDEQYF
TRBV6-5	TRBJ2-7	TRBD1	CASNNRDSYEQYF
TRBV28	TRBJ1-5	NA	CASSPPGLRNQPQHF
TRBV5-1	TRBJ2-5	TRBD2	CASSGTSGALQETQYF
TRBV27	TRBJ1-1	NA	CASSFTGMGGTEAFF
TRBV6-1	TRBJ2-2	NA	CASTVPVNTGELFF
TRBV19	TRBJ1-5	NA	CASRQVNQPQHF
TRBV11-3	TRBJ2-4	NA	CASSPAGRGDIQYF
TRBV5-8	TRBJ1-6	NA	CASSFLSGSASPLHF
TRBV18	TRBJ1-4	NA	CASSPEADGKLFF
TRBV9	TRBJ1-4	NA	CASSPNMGAGEKLFF
TRBV7-9	TRBJ2-5	TRBD2	CASSSGGLETQYF
TRBV11-2	TRBJ1-2	NA	CASSSTQGDYGYTF
TRBV28	TRBJ1-3	NA	CASSSDEEIGNTIYF
TRBV10-3	TRBJ2-2	NA	CAITEGSGELFF
TRBV5-1	TRBJ2-3	NA	CASGTSTDTQYF
TRBV19	TRBJ2-5	TRBD2	CASSMVTSGGRETQYF
TRBV30	TRBJ2-2	NA	CAWSRGLNTGELFF
TRBV27	TRBJ1-4	TRBD1	CASSSTGRGEKLFF
TRBV10-2	TRBJ1-5	NA	CASTDPQGNQPQHF
TRBV7-2	TRBJ1-6	NA	CASSLGQPGDSPLHF
TRBV7-8	TRBJ2-3	NA	CASSLDSGGAGTDTQYF
TRBV7-3	TRBJ2-7	NA	CASSLAPGLQYEQYF
TRBV5-1	TRBJ2-7	TRBD1	CASSLAEGALEQYF
TRBV7-2	TRBJ2-1	TRBD1	CASTPQGAPVNEQFF
TRBV7-8	TRBJ1-5	NA	CASSGRGPSSNQPQHF
TRBV30	TRBJ2-7	NA	CAWSQLRGLTYEQYF
TRBV15	TRBJ2-2	NA	CATSRDRITGELFF
TRBV4-2	TRBJ2-5	TRBD1	CASSRGQGTETQYF
TRBV4-2	TRBJ1-5	NA	CASSQEGSDYNQPQHF
TRBV4-3	TRBJ2-2	NA	CASSQDPTGTLLVGPGELFF
TRBV9	TRBJ2-3	NA	CASSVIPGIRSTDTQYF